This T cell receptor (beta chain) was obtained from a study of glioma-infiltrating T cells. Study results and limitations: Tissue and blood shared very few CDR3 sequences. Gliomas, especially low-grade, showed above-expected tissue-blood divergence; non-neoplastic patients showed below.

This clonotype was counted a single time. What it binds is not known. TCR alpha and beta CDR3 regions were amplified from RNA using iRepertoire nested multiplex PCR. One-step reverse transcription and amplification started from around 100-400 ng of tissue mRNA or PBMC total RNA. TCRdb re-called the multiplex PCR reads through MiXCR, storing one row per CDR3 protein. The sample includes 100,000 to 150,000 distinct CDR3 sequences, under 30% of them seen just once. This TCR was sampled from a human donor with low-grade glioma or glioblastoma, undergoing nonglioma brain surgery, or in good health (not recorded which). Sample: glioma tissue, nonneoplastic brain tissue, or PBMCs (not recorded which).

CDR3 amino acids: CASNPTGTSTDTQYF. The DNA of the CDR3 is TGTGCCAGCAACCCGACGGGGACTAGCACAGATACGCAGTATTTT. The chain couples TRBV2 to TRBJ2-3; D perhaps matches TRBD2 (6 bases). V gave up 7 bases and J gave up 0 bases, with 14 bases separating them. This CDR3 is 15 amino acids long. Germline lookup yields CDR1 SNHLY and CDR2 FYNNEI.